These 31 T cell receptor beta chains share one sample of origin, sequenced in a study of cytomegalovirus exposure and HLA in healthy donors. Vbeta (60) and Jbeta (13) primers were used in the PCR. Here immunoSEQ multiplex PCR was the method, and the copy in TCRdb shows in-frame clones only, minus some. The data hold some 190,000 clones, with more than 70% observed a single time. Input material: PBMCs. The receptors come from a girl aged 10-17 years in good health and CMV-seropositive.

There are a few counts of this clone. The CDR3 protein is CATSRGVGGANVLTF. The CDR3 DNA reads as TGTGCCACCAGCAGAGGCGTTGGTGGGGCCAACGTCCTGACTTTC. The J gene is TRBJ2-6, the V gene TRBV15; D not resolved. The CDR3 length is 15 residues. Trimming took off 1 base at V and 3 bases at J, with 7 bases between the two ends. CDR1 and CDR2 from the germline V gene are LNHNV and YYDKDF (reference sequence).

This clone was seen a single time. This chain connects TRBV5-1 to TRBJ2-3; 7 bases fit TRBD2. The V gene's germline CDR1 is SGHRS and CDR2 YFSETQ. The CDR3 length is 16 residues. V was pared by 0 bases and J by 0 bases, with 4 bases of the junction left unmatched. CDR3 in amino acids: CASSLGDYPSTDTQYF. CDR3 nucleotide sequence: TGCGCCAGCAGCTTGGGGGACTATCCTAGCACAGATACGCAGTATTTT.

The V call is TRBV7-2, the J call TRBJ1-5; D remains unclear. V was shortened by 5 bases and J by 7 bases, with 18 bases between the two germline ends. The length of the CDR3 is 15 residues. The germline gives CDR1 SGHTA, CDR2 FQGNSA. DNA for the CDR3: TGTGCCAGCAGCCTACGTCGCGGGGAAGCACAGCCCCAGCATTTT. Its protein product is CASSLRRGEAQPQHF.

This chain uses TRBV7-6 with TRBJ1-1, with TRBD1 matching 7 bases. J gave up 4 bases and V 2 bases, and 1 base lay outside the gene matches. CDR3 size: 13 residues. Germline assignment: CDR1 SGHVS and CDR2 FNYEAQ. The CDR3 coding sequence is TGTGCCAGCAGCTTAACAGGGGTCACTGAAGCTTTCTTT. It is translated as CASSLTGVTEAFF.

This chain uses TRBV7-2 with TRBJ2-1, with 7 bases matching TRBD2. Germline assignment: CDR1 SGHTA and CDR2 FQGNSA. The CDR3 consists of 16 residues. J was trimmed by 3 bases and V by 0 bases; bases with no gene match: 5. In DNA form, the CDR3 reads TGTGCCAGCAGCTTAGCTAGCGGGCTTGACTACAATGAGCAGTTCTTC. Protein sequence: CASSLASGLDYNEQFF.

This sequence joins TRBV5-1 and TRBJ1-3, with TRBD1 identical over 8 bases. CDR3 length: 14 residues. Germline loops: CDR1 SGHRS, CDR2 YFSETQ. V gave up 3 bases and J gave up 4 bases; unmatched junction bases: 3. The CDR3 coding sequence is TGCGCCAGCAGCTCTGGACAGGGCGGAAACACCATATATTTT. This codes for CASSSGQGGNTIYF.

This chain joins TRBV6-5 and TRBJ2-5; TRBD2 aligns across 14 bases. Germline V CDR1 and CDR2: MNHEY, SVGAGI. Unmatched junction bases numbered 3, after V lost 5 bases and J lost 4 bases. There are 15 residues in the CDR3. CDR3 protein: CASSKGLAGVETQYF. The CDR3 DNA sequence: TGTGCCAGCAGTAAGGGACTAGCGGGAGTAGAGACCCAGTACTTC.

The V and J genes are TRBV28 and TRBJ2-2, with TRBD1 matching over 9 bases. J lost 5 bases, V lost 10 bases, and 5 bases had no gene match. Germline V gene lookup returns CDR1 MDHEN and CDR2 SYDVKM. The CDR3 extends over 13 amino acids. The CDR3 region has the DNA TGTGCCACCCTGACAGGGGGGACCGGGGAGCTGTTTTTT. Translating it yields CATLTGGTGELFF.

V is TRBV7-6 and J is TRBJ1-5, with D uncertain. Germline V CDR1 and CDR2: SGHVS, FNYEAQ. Between the trimmed V and J ends, which lost 1 base and 0 bases, there was a span of 10 bases. The CDR3 spans 16 residues. CDR3: CASSLGTANSNQPQHF. The DNA for the CDR3 is TGTGCCAGCAGCTTAGGCACAGCTAATAGCAATCAGCCCCAGCATTTT.

This chain links TRBV27 with TRBJ1-6; D might be TRBD1 (5 bases). CDR3 size: 15 residues. V lost 8 bases and J lost 8, with 19 bases in between. Germline V gene lookup returns CDR1 MNHEY and CDR2 SMNVEV (reference sequence). CDR3 sequence: CASALTGGADSPLHF. Here the CDR3 DNA reads TGTGCCAGCGCCCTCACCGGGGGTGCGGATTCACCCCTCCACTTT.

The chain carries TRBV7-9 and TRBJ2-6; TRBD1 agrees at 9 bases. Trimming took 8 bases from V and 0 from J; bases not matched to a gene: 11. Per germline, CDR1 SEHNR and CDR2 FQNEAQ (reference sequence). This CDR3 region has 18 residues. The CDR3 loop is CASGTRDRVSSGANVLTF. The CDR3 DNA follows: TGTGCCAGCGGAACCCGGGACAGGGTCAGCTCTGGGGCCAACGTCCTGACTTTC.

The chain carries TRBV5-8 and TRBJ1-2, with 9 bases that match TRBD1. J gave up 5 bases and V 5 bases, and 4 bases lay outside the gene matches. The CDR3 spans 13 residues. CDR1 is SGHTS, CDR2 YDEGEE, per germline. The CDR3 DNA sequence: TGTGCCAGCAGGGGGACAGGGTTATATGGCTACACCTTC. Translation: CASRGTGLYGYTF.

The CDR3 reads CASSPIEAGGYTF. The CDR3 nucleotides read TGTGCCAGCAGCCCCATCGAGGCTGGGGGCTACACCTTC. The V and J genes are TRBV11-1 and TRBJ1-2; no clear D gene. The CDR3 has 13 amino acids. Trimming shortened V by 5 bases and J by 8 bases, and 15 bases separated the two germline ends. Germline loops: CDR1 SGHAT, CDR2 FQDESV (reference sequence).

This chain connects TRBV27 to TRBJ2-7; TRBD2 might be the D (6 bases). The CDR3 is made up of 16 amino acids. CDR1 is MNHEY and CDR2 is SMNVEV in the germline V gene (reference sequence). V was clipped by 5 bases and J by 0 bases, with 17 bases between them. For the CDR3, the DNA is TGTGCCAGCAGTCCAAGGAGGGGTCCAAGCTCCTACGAGCAGTACTTC. Protein: CASSPRRGPSSYEQYF.

The chain joins TRBV11-2 to TRBJ2-3; 11 nucleotides line up with TRBD2. The junction had 4 bases not matched to a gene; V was cut back by 3 bases and J by 2 bases. Per the germline V gene, CDR1 is SGHAT and CDR2 is FQNNGV. The CDR3 totals 16 residues. DNA for the CDR3: TGTGCCAGCAGCTTGCGACTAGCGGGACTCACAGATACGCAGTATTTT. Its protein is CASSLRLAGLTDTQYF.

The rearrangement uses TRBV19 and TRBJ2-5; 13 bases agree with TRBD2. The CDR3 has 16 residues. The trim removed 3 bases at V and 5 bases at J, leaving 6 bases unmatched. Germline V CDR1 and CDR2: LNHDA, SQIVND (reference sequence). The CDR3 loop is CASSIGTSGKGETQYF. The CDR3 nucleotides read TGTGCCAGTAGTATTGGGACTAGCGGGAAGGGGGAGACCCAGTACTTC.

J is TRBJ2-1 and V is TRBV20-1; TRBD2 might be the D (5 bases). The CDR3 consists of 11 residues. CDR1 is DFQATT and CDR2 is SNEGSKA in the germline V gene (reference sequence). V was cut by 3 bases and J by 6 bases, with 6 bases left in between. The CDR3 spells CSARRVNEQFF. CDR3 bases: TGCAGTGCTAGGAGGGTCAATGAGCAGTTCTTC.

The chain recombines TRBV12-5 with TRBJ2-7, with 8 nucleotides matching TRBD2. Germline CDR1 LGHNT, CDR2 FRNRAP. CDR3 length: 15 amino acids. With V trimmed by 0 bases and J by 5 bases, 6 bases remained unmatched. CDR3 nucleotide sequence: TGTGCTAGTGGTTTGGTAGCGGGAGTTCTCCACGAGCAGTACTTC. It translates to CASGLVAGVLHEQYF.

This clone was seen a single time. The rearrangement joins TRBV6-6 to TRBJ1-4, with TRBD1 as a possible D gene (6 bases). The CDR3 runs to 15 residues. V was pared by 8 bases and J by 4 bases, with 17 bases between. Germline CDR1 is MNHNY and CDR2 is SVGAGI (reference sequence). The CDR3 loop is CASGGPAQNNEKLFF. CDR3 bases: TGTGCCAGCGGGGGCCCGGCCCAGAATAATGAAAAACTGTTTTTT.

This chain uses TRBV29-1 with TRBJ1-2; D remains ambiguous. The CDR3 extends over 16 amino acids. Trimming took 4 bases from V and 0 from J, leaving 18 bases between them. Germline CDR1 SQVTM, CDR2 ANQGSEA. The CDR3 spells CSVGNLQRRPNYGYTF. CDR3 coding DNA: TGCAGCGTTGGTAACCTACAGAGACGACCTAACTATGGCTACACCTTC. The full variable domain, with the rest looked up from reference TRBV29-1 and TRBJ1-2, is SAVISQKPSRDICQRGTSLTIQCQVDSQVTMMFWYRQQPGQSLTLIATANQGSEATYESGFVIDKFPISRPNLTFSTLTVSNMSPEDSSIYLCSVGNLQRRPNYGYTFGSGTRLTVV.

The rearrangement joins TRBV5-4 to TRBJ2-1; 15 positions match TRBD2. With 4 bases clipped from V and 4 bases from J, the junction kept 6 bases outside the gene matches. Germline CDR1 reads SGHNT; CDR2 reads YYREEE (reference sequence). This CDR3 region has 17 residues. The CDR3 DNA is TGTGCCAGCAGCCTGGGACTAGCGGGAGGCCCGTACAATGAGCAGTTCTTC. It encodes CASSLGLAGGPYNEQFF.

This clone came up once. The V and J genes are TRBV5-4 and TRBJ1-2; no firm D call. The CDR3 has 13 amino acids. Germline loops: CDR1 SGHNT, CDR2 YYREEE (reference sequence). With 0 bases removed from V and 8 bases from J, the gap between germline ends came to 11 bases. This CDR3 reads CASSLGSEGGYTF. The CDR3 nucleotides read TGTGCCAGCAGCTTGGGGTCCGAGGGAGGCTACACCTTC.

The chain employs TRBV4-2 and TRBJ2-2; 11 nucleotides agree with TRBD2. The CDR3 loop spans 18 amino acids. J lost 5 bases, V lost 5 bases, and 13 bases had no gene match. CDR1 and CDR2 (germline): LGHNA, YNFKEQ. CDR3 nucleotide sequence: TGTGCCAGCAGCTCACCCATAGCGGGAGGGCCGAGAACCGGGGAGCTGTTTTTT. It codes for CASSSPIAGGPRTGELFF.

The gene calls are TRBV27 and TRBJ1-1; unclear D gene. V dropped 4 bases and J dropped 6 bases, with 12 bases sitting between them. The CDR3 spans 13 residues. Germline V gives CDR1 MNHEY, CDR2 SMNVEV (reference sequence). For the CDR3, the DNA is TGTGCCAGCAGTTATCAAGCTTACTCTGAAGCTTTCTTT. This translates into CASSYQAYSEAFF.

The chain recombines TRBV19 with TRBJ2-7; 14 bases agree with TRBD2. The CDR3 is made up of 16 amino acids. Germline V gives CDR1 LNHDA, CDR2 SQIVND (reference sequence). With V trimmed by 3 bases and J by 5 bases, 6 bases remained unmatched. As DNA, the CDR3 is TGTGCCAGTAGTATTTCGGGACTAGCGGGAGTCCACGAGCAGTACTTC. Translating it yields CASSISGLAGVHEQYF.

This chain links TRBV27 with TRBJ2-3; no definite D call. There are 15 residues in the CDR3. The germline V and J ends were trimmed by 2 bases and 1 base, with 10 bases remaining between them. Germline CDR1 reads MNHEY; CDR2 reads SMNVEV (reference sequence). CDR3 coding DNA: TGTGCCAGCAGTTTACCCCAACGGGGCACAGATACGCAGTATTTT. Its protein is CASSLPQRGTDTQYF.

The chain is built from TRBV19 and TRBJ1-5; TRBD1 aligns across 8 bases. V gave up 4 bases and J gave up 3 bases; unmatched junction bases: 14. The CDR3 spans 18 residues. Germline V gene lookup returns CDR1 LNHDA and CDR2 SQIVND (reference sequence). CDR3 nucleotides: TGTGCCAGTAGTACCCAACTCGGAAGGACAGGGCCCAATCAGCCCCAGCATTTT. Translation: CASSTQLGRTGPNQPQHF.

J is TRBJ1-4 and V is TRBV5-1, with a weak D call TRBD1 (6 bases). This CDR3 region has 14 residues. From germline, CDR1 is SGHRS and CDR2 YFSETQ. Deletions cut 4 bases from V and 4 bases from J, with 11 bases between. CDR3 DNA: TGCGCCAGCAGCGTTCAGGGGTATAATGAAAAACTGTTTTTT. It encodes CASSVQGYNEKLFF.

This clone has just one count. CDR3 coding DNA: TGTGCCAGCAGCTTAATAGGGGCAAGAACCAGGACAAGCACAGATACGCAGTATTTT. Amino acid sequence: CASSLIGARTRTSTDTQYF. This chain links TRBV5-6 with TRBJ2-3, with D possibly matching TRBD1 (5 bases). V lost 2 bases, J lost 0 bases, and 22 bases lay in between. This CDR3 spans 19 amino acids. Germline-derived CDR1 and CDR2 are SGHDT and YYEEEE.

This chain links TRBV2 with TRBJ1-1; D is uncertain. V shed 4 bases and J shed 1 base, with 4 bases lying between them. This CDR3 has 12 amino acids. CDR1 SNHLY and CDR2 FYNNEI come from the germline V gene. Written as DNA, the CDR3 is TGTGCCAGCAGTGTGAGGAACACTGAAGCTTTCTTT. It codes for CASSVRNTEAFF.

The chain links TRBV5-1 to TRBJ1-1; 10 positions match TRBD1. The CDR3 covers 15 residues. From germline, CDR1 is SGHRS and CDR2 YFSETQ. V dropped 5 bases and J dropped 4; count of bases not matched to a gene: 8. The DNA for the CDR3 is TGCGCCAGCAGAATTGGGACAGGGGTTACCACTGAAGCTTTCTTT. Its translation is CASRIGTGVTTEAFF.